The 15 T cell receptor beta chains below were found in one sample sequenced in a study of shared clonotypes between healthy human individuals. Clones were read by immunoSEQ multiplex PCR, and TCRdb kept only the in-frame ones, dropping some. The profile shows some 470,000 clones, 70% to 80% of them singletons. The source material was PBMCs. Every receptor here comes from a woman in her thirties or forties in good health. Some clones in this sample may be carry-over from other donors' samples.

CDR3 in DNA: TGTGCCAGCAGTCTCCAAGGGGGCCTCACTGAAGCTTTCTTT. Translation gives CASSLQGGLTEAFF. This chain joins TRBV6-5 and TRBJ1-1; TRBD1 aligns across 7 bases. Germline CDR1 MNHEY, CDR2 SVGAGI. The CDR3 spans 14 residues. V gave up 5 bases and J gave up 4 bases; unmatched junction bases: 7.

CDR3: CASSVELGGSSYEQYF. The CDR3, as DNA: TGTGCCAGCAGCGTAGAACTGGGCGGGAGCTCCTACGAGCAGTACTTC. This chain links TRBV9 with TRBJ2-7, with 7 bases fitting TRBD2. Germline lookup yields CDR1 SGDLS and CDR2 YYNGEE. V lost 0 bases and J lost 0; bases outside the gene matches: 6. CDR3 length equals 16 residues.

The chain joins TRBV28 to TRBJ2-6, with 8 positions matching TRBD2. Looked up from germline, CDR1 is MDHEN and CDR2 is SYDVKM. CDR3 length: 18 amino acids. V gave up 6 bases and J gave up 0 bases; unmatched junction bases: 10. The CDR3 spells CASRGSGDPRSGANVLTF. The CDR3 coding sequence is TGTGCCAGCAGGGGTAGCGGGGATCCCCGCTCTGGGGCCAACGTCCTGACTTTC.

The gene calls are TRBV6-5 and TRBJ2-1; D call uncertain. CDR1 is MNHEY and CDR2 is SVGAGI in the germline V gene. Deletions cut 0 bases from V and 4 bases from J, with 4 bases between. This CDR3 region has 13 residues. In DNA form, the CDR3 reads TGTGCCAGCAGTTACTCGACTTACAATGAGCAGTTCTTC. This translates into CASSYSTYNEQFF.

This clone has a single count. J is TRBJ2-1 and V is TRBV5-4, with D hard to call. The CDR3 consists of 16 residues. Germline-derived CDR1 and CDR2 are SGHNT and YYREEE (reference sequence). The ends were cut back, 0 bases at V and 2 bases at J, with 12 bases in the middle. CDR3 nucleotides: TGTGCCAGCAGCTTGGCGGGTCCAGAACCCTACAATGAGCAGTTCTTC. This translates into CASSLAGPEPYNEQFF. The whole variable domain, filled in from reference TRBV5-4 and TRBJ2-1, reads ETGVTQSPTHLIKTRGQQVTLRCSSQSGHNTVSWYQQALGQGPQFIFQYYREEENGRGNFPPRFSGLQFPNYSSELNVNALELDDSALYLCASSLAGPEPYNEQFFGPGTRLTVL.

This clone has just a few counts. The chain has TRBV29-1 and TRBJ2-5; 13 bases fit TRBD2. Germline CDR1 reads SQVTM; CDR2 reads ANQGSEA. The CDR3 runs 15 residues. Trimming removed 6 bases from V and 11 bases from J; junction bases left unmatched: 15. This chain's CDR3 is CSVSGLAGVAREQYF. For the CDR3, the DNA is TGCAGCGTCTCCGGACTAGCGGGAGTCGCGAGGGAGCAGTACTTC.

The rearrangement links TRBV6-1 to TRBJ2-7; 7 positions agree with TRBD2. V lost 5 bases, J lost 2 bases, and 6 bases stayed unmatched. This CDR3 has 14 amino acids. Germline-derived CDR1 and CDR2 are MNHNS and SASEGT. The CDR3 DNA sequence: TGTGCCAGCAGTAGCGGGATCCCCACCTACGAGCAGTACTTC. Translating gives CASSSGIPTYEQYF.

In this sample, this clone turned up once. V usage is TRBV19 and J usage is TRBJ2-3; a possible D gene is TRBD2 (5 bases). V was clipped by 7 bases and J by 2 bases, with 13 bases between them. CDR3 length equals 14 residues. CDR1 and CDR2 (germline): LNHDA, SQIVND (reference sequence). The CDR3, as DNA: TGTGCCAGTACGACTACGACTAACACAGATACGCAGTATTTT. This translates into CASTTTTNTDTQYF.

The genes are TRBV11-2 and TRBJ2-1, with D hard to call. The CDR3 sequence is 13 residues long. V was clipped by 0 bases and J by 3 bases, with 3 bases between them. CDR1 is SGHAT and CDR2 is FQNNGV in the germline V gene. The CDR3 is CASSLDGYNEQFF. In nucleotides, the CDR3 is TGTGCCAGCAGCTTAGATGGCTACAATGAGCAGTTCTTC. Full variable domain (rest looked up from reference TRBV11-2 and TRBJ2-1): EAGVAQSPRYKIIEKRQSVAFWCNPISGHATLYWYQQILGQGPKLLIQFQNNGVVDDSQLPKDRFSAERLKGVDSTLKIQPAKLEDSAVYLCASSLDGYNEQFFGPGTRLTVL.

This sequence joins TRBV19 and TRBJ1-4; a possible D gene is TRBD1 (5 bases). Germline CDR1 is LNHDA and CDR2 is SQIVND (reference sequence). This CDR3 is 15 amino acids long. With 8 bases removed from V and 3 bases from J, the gap between germline ends came to 16 bases. CDR3 DNA: TGTGCCAGTGAGGACGATGGGGGGGCTAATGAAAAACTGTTTTTT. The encoded protein is CASEDDGGANEKLFF. The full variable domain, its missing parts supplied by reference TRBV19 and TRBJ1-4, is DGGITQSPKYLFRKEGQNVTLSCEQNLNHDAMYWYRQDPGQGLRLIYYSQIVNDFQKGDIAEGYSVSREKKESFPLTVTSAQKNPTAFYLCASEDDGGANEKLFFGSGTQLSVL.

A note on this clone: A read error is likely here: a far larger clone is one base away. The rearrangement joins TRBV18 to TRBJ2-7; 8 bases match TRBD1. Trimming at V came to 8 bases and at J to 6 bases, leaving 9 bases not matched to a gene. Germline CDR1 is KGHSH and CDR2 is LQKENI. The length of the CDR3 is 13 residues. Written as DNA, the CDR3 is TGTGCCAGCCCACAGGACAGGGTGAGCGAGCAGTACTTC. It is translated as CASPQDRVSEQYF. Drawing the rest from reference TRBV18 and TRBJ2-7, the complete variable domain is NAGVMQNPRHLVRRRGQEARLRCSPMKGHSHVYWYRQLPEEGLKFMVYLQKENIIDESGMPKERFSAEFPKEGPSILRIQQVVRGDSAAYFCASPQDRVSEQYFGPGTRLTVT.

This chain joins TRBV30 and TRBJ1-1; D remains unclear. The CDR3 is 12 amino acids. Germline V gene lookup returns CDR1 GTSNPN and CDR2 SVGIG (reference sequence). Deletions cut 2 bases from V and 3 bases from J, with 7 bases between. The CDR3 is CAWSFGDTEAFF. In DNA form, the CDR3 reads TGTGCCTGGAGTTTCGGGGACACTGAAGCTTTCTTT.

The chain joins TRBV7-2 to TRBJ2-1; 7 bases are a match to TRBD2. The CDR3 is 15 amino acids. Germline loops: CDR1 SGHTA, CDR2 FQGNSA. With V trimmed by 0 bases and J by 9 bases, 8 bases remained unmatched. The CDR3 DNA reads TGTGCCAGCAGCTTAGCTCGGACGGGAGGTCGTGAGCAGTTCTTC. Translated, it gives CASSLARTGGREQFF.

This chain uses TRBV7-6 with TRBJ2-7; 11 bases fit TRBD2. The J segment lost 4 bases and the V segment lost 5 bases, leaving 4 bases of the junction unmatched. CDR3 length: 14 amino acids. From germline, CDR1 is SGHVS and CDR2 FNYEAQ. CDR3 in DNA: TGTGCCAGCAGCGTCGGGACTAGCGGTTACGAGCAGTACTTC. Translating it yields CASSVGTSGYEQYF.

With respect to this clone: The same CDR3 is also encoded by other DNA sequences in this sample. This sequence joins TRBV11-3 and TRBJ2-2; D uncertain. This CDR3 has 14 residues. Trimming removed 0 bases from V and 4 bases from J, with 6 bases in between. From germline, CDR1 is SGHNT and CDR2 YENEEA. CDR3 coding DNA: TGTGCCAGCAGCTTAGATCGAGGCACCGGGGAGCTGTTTTTT. Translated: CASSLDRGTGELFF.